This T cell receptor (beta chain) was sequenced during a study of blood T cell repertoires in COVID-19. Study at large: Acute and convalescent COVID-19 samples came from the United States, Italy and Spain. T cells, B-cell-depleted T cells, or PBMCs provided the cDNA or gDNA that served as material.

Sequencing used immunoSEQ multiplex PCR; TCRdb keeps in-frame clones, though not all of them. The sample has some 490,000 clones, roughly nine tenths seen once; the top ten hold under 9.5%. Living in 24 US areas, the participants were between roughly 18 and 90 years of age. Allocation to cohorts depended on clinical history reported by the participants. The sequence came from a woman aged 60-75 years who had recovered from COVID-19. The sample comprised PBMCs or T cells enriched from blood (not recorded which).

Written as DNA, the CDR3 is TGTGCCAGTAGTACCGGGGATTCAGGCAATCAGCCCCAGCATTTT. It specifies CASSTGDSGNQPQHF. This rearrangement joins TRBV19 to TRBJ1-5; D is ambiguous. Germline V gene lookup returns CDR1 LNHDA and CDR2 SQIVND (reference sequence). This CDR3 contains 15 residues. Trimming stripped 4 bases from V and 2 bases from J, with 12 bases between. The entire variable domain, with the rest obtained from reference TRBV19 and TRBJ1-5, is as follows: DGGITQSPKYLFRKEGQNVTLSCEQNLNHDAMYWYRQDPGQGLRLIYYSQIVNDFQKGDIAEGYSVSREKKESFPLTVTSAQKNPTAFYLCASSTGDSGNQPQHFGDGTRLSIL.